This TCR beta chain was sequenced during a study of T cells expressing NK-cell markers. Study-level information: Sorted CD3+CD56+NKG2C+, CD3+CD56+NKG2C- and CD3+CD56-NKG2C+ T-cell subsets were beta-chain profiled. Seven of the eight sequenced donors were HCMV-seropositive; one was seronegative.

Regarding the study as a whole: In several donors, dominant clonotypes made up about 25-60.1% of CD3+CD56-NKG2C+ cells. More than 5 donors carried dominant NKG2C+ clonotypes that made up roughly 1.0-8% of their CD8+ T cells.

With respect to this clonotype: The antigen remains unidentified.

The CDR3 consists of 16 residues. CDR1 and CDR2 from the germline V gene are SNHLY and FYNNEI. From the 5' RACE reads, TCRdb lists one entry per CDR3 protein and no DNA. Its table records 500,000 to 600,000 distinct CDR3 sequences. V is TRBV2 and J is TRBJ2-7; the D gene TCRdb calls, TRBD1, cannot be checked with no DNA. Sequencing was performed on blood T cells: a sorted CD56 or NKG2C T cell subset, CD4+ or CD8+ T cells, or bulk PBMC T cells (not recorded which). This clonotype was obtained from a man younger than 30 in good health. The CDR3 reads CASSFGTPPKDNEQYF. Full variable domain (missing parts from reference TRBV2 and TRBJ2-7): EPEVTQTPSHQVTQMGQEVILRCVPISNHLYFYWYRQILGQKVEFLVSFYNNEISEKSEIFDDQFSVERPDGSNFTLKIRSTKLEDSAMYFCASSFGTPPKDNEQYFGPGTRLTVT.